What follows describes a single T cell receptor beta chain. This sample is part of a study of blood T cell repertoires in COVID-19. About the research overall: T cells, B-cell-depleted T cells, or PBMCs provided the cDNA or gDNA that served as material.

Sequenced by immunoSEQ multiplex PCR; TCRdb stores in-frame clones only, minus some. The sample holds roughly 150,000 clones; approximately 86% are singletons and the top ten take 2.5%. The specimen sequenced was peripheral blood. The origin of this receptor is a woman aged 80 or over with COVID-19, enrolled during active disease.

CDR3 nucleotides: TGTGCCAGCAGCCTGACAGACGCCTACGGCTACACCTTC. It yields the protein CASSLTDAYGYTF. The rearrangement uses TRBV28 and TRBJ1-2; D possibly corresponds to TRBD1 (5 bases). Germline V lookup: CDR1 MDHEN, CDR2 SYDVKM. This CDR3 has 13 residues. The V gene lost 6 bases and the J gene lost 8 bases, with 16 bases spanning the gap.